Listed here are 2 T cell receptor beta chains from one sample, sequenced in a study of regulatory T cells in long-lasting Graves disease. Arm-PCR of CDR3 regions with iRepertoire HTBI primers generated TCR beta libraries. Each CDR3 protein gets one entry after TCRdb re-called the multiplex PCR reads with MiXCR. The repertoire holds about 530,000 distinct CDR3 sequences, with 15% to 20% as singletons. Stated time point: newly diagnosed GD, antithyroid drugs for less than 3 months. PBMCs were the source of the RNA used for TCR sequencing. These data were also reused for a study on T cells in Graves' hyperthyroidism and ophthalmopathy.

Material: peripheral blood mononuclear cells (PBMCs), obtained at new diagnosis, from a patient treated with antithyroid drugs. The receptors here all came from a woman aged 35-60 years with Graves disease.

Ten or more counts support this clonotype. The V gene is TRBV12-3 or TRBV12-4, the J gene TRBJ2-3; D remains ambiguous. The CDR3 has 15 amino acids. V lost 5 bases and J 0 bases, leaving 12 bases between the germline ends. CDR3 nucleotide sequence: TGTGCCAGCAGTCAACAGTATTCTAGCACAGATACGCAGTATTTT. Protein sequence: CASSQQYSSTDTQYF.

For the CDR3, the DNA is TGTGCCAGCAGTGAAGTGTTAGCGGGAGCGGGAGAGCAGTACTTC. Its translation: CASSEVLAGAGEQYF. This chain links TRBV2 with TRBJ2-7; TRBD2 matches 9 bases. This CDR3 contains 15 residues. Germline CDR1 SNHLY, CDR2 FYNNEI. With 1 base clipped from V and 7 bases from J, the junction kept 8 bases outside the gene matches.